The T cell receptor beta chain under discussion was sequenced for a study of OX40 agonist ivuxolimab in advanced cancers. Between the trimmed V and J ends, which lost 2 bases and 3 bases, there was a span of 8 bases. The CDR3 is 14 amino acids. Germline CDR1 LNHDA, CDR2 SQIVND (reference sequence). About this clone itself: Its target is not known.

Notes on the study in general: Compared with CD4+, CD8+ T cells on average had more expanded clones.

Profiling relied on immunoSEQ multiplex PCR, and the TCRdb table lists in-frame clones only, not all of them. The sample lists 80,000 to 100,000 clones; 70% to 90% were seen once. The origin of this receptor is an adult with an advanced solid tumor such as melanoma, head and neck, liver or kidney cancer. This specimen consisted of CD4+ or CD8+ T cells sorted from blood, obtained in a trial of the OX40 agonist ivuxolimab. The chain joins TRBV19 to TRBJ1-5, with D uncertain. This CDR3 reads CASSITAINQPQHF. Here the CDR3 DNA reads TGTGCCAGTAGTATAACAGCAATCAATCAGCCCCAGCATTTT.